Presented here are 11 T cell receptor beta chains from one specimen sequenced in a study of T cell changes during pregnancy in multiple sclerosis. The repertoire was sequenced with immunoSEQ multiplex PCR; TCRdb's copy has only in-frame clones and lacks some. Here the sample spans 90,000 to 130,000 clones, 92% being singletons. The source was peripheral blood, collected in the third trimester of pregnancy. The source is a female donor with multiple sclerosis, enrolled in a pregnancy study.

The chain is built from TRBV7-9 and TRBJ2-7; possible D gene TRBD2, 5 bases. The germline V and J ends were trimmed by 5 bases and 2 bases, with 10 bases remaining between them. The germline V gene encodes CDR1 SEHNR and CDR2 FQNEAQ (reference sequence). This CDR3 is built from 13 residues. Here the CDR3 DNA reads TGTGCCAGCAGCACCGACGGGACCTACGAGCAGTACTTC. Protein product: CASSTDGTYEQYF.

The rearrangement links TRBV4-1 to TRBJ2-7; 7 nucleotides match TRBD2. The CDR3 is 13 residues long. Germline V gene lookup returns CDR1 MGHRA and CDR2 YSYEKL. Trimming took 2 bases from V and 2 from J; bases not matched to a gene: 0. CDR3 sequence: CASSQLAAYEQYF. CDR3 DNA: TGCGCCAGCAGCCAACTAGCGGCCTACGAGCAGTACTTC.

The chain employs TRBV2 and TRBJ2-7, with 7 bases aligning to TRBD1. With V trimmed by 5 bases and J by 0 bases, 4 bases remained unmatched. CDR1 SNHLY and CDR2 FYNNEI come from the germline V gene. The CDR3 runs to 14 residues. The CDR3 DNA reads TGTGCCAGCAGTCACGGGACAGACTCCTACGAGCAGTACTTC. This codes for CASSHGTDSYEQYF.

The chain recombines TRBV5-8 with TRBJ2-1, with D possibly matching TRBD2 (5 bases). V lost 0 bases and J 0 bases, leaving 10 bases between the germline ends. Germline V gene data show CDR1 as SGHTS and CDR2 as YDEGEE. This CDR3 comprises 16 residues. CDR3 in DNA: TGTGCCAGCAGCTTGGCCGGGGAATCCTCCTACAATGAGCAGTTCTTC. It specifies CASSLAGESSYNEQFF.

The chain couples TRBV18 to TRBJ1-1; 10 nucleotides match TRBD1. The germline V gene encodes CDR1 KGHSH and CDR2 LQKENI. J lost 6 bases, V lost 3 bases, and 1 base had no gene match. This CDR3 spans 13 amino acids. The CDR3 spells CASSPGTGAEAFF. DNA for the CDR3: TGTGCCAGCTCACCCGGGACAGGGGCTGAAGCTTTCTTT.

V and J are TRBV27 and TRBJ2-7; 9 nucleotides align to TRBD1. Trimming took 3 bases from V and 6 from J; bases not matched to a gene: 9. This CDR3 is 15 amino acids long. Per germline, CDR1 MNHEY and CDR2 SMNVEV (reference sequence). The CDR3 DNA reads as TGTGCCAGCAGTTTTGTAAGGACAGGGGCTTTCGAGCAGTACTTC. Amino acids: CASSFVRTGAFEQYF.

This clone has only one observation. The rearrangement joins TRBV28 to TRBJ2-2; 9 bases are a match to TRBD1. The V gene end was trimmed by 11 bases and the J gene end by 4 bases; junction bases not matched to a gene: 5. The germline CDR1 and CDR2 sequences are MDHEN and SYDVKM. CDR3 size: 13 residues. CDR3 nucleotide sequence: TGTGCCGTTGGACAGGGGTCCACCGGGGAGCTGTTTTTT. Translated: CAVGQGSTGELFF.

CDR3 in DNA: TGCGCCAGCAGCCCCGGACAGGGGAGGGATTCACCCCTCCACTTT. Protein: CASSPGQGRDSPLHF. The V call is TRBV5-1, the J call TRBJ1-6; TRBD1 matches at 9 bases. CDR3 length: 15 amino acids. Germline CDR1 reads SGHRS; CDR2 reads YFSETQ. The V segment lost 4 bases and the J segment 8 bases; nucleotides outside the gene matches: 7.

V gene TRBV11-1 combines with J gene TRBJ1-1; D not certain. This CDR3 has 14 residues. Deletions cut 4 bases from V and 6 bases from J, with 15 bases between. From germline, CDR1 is SGHAT and CDR2 FQDESV (reference sequence). DNA for the CDR3: TGTGCCAGCAGCTCTGACACGCCCTCGCCTGAAGCTTTCTTT. Residues: CASSSDTPSPEAFF.

The V gene is TRBV30, the J gene TRBJ1-4; maybe TRBD1 (6 bases). Germline CDR1 GTSNPN, CDR2 SVGIG (reference sequence). Trimming pared 8 bases from V and 4 bases from J, leaving 11 bases between. The CDR3 has 12 amino acids. The CDR3 sequence: CARQAVNEKLFF. CDR3 in DNA: TGTGCCCGACAGGCCGTTAATGAAAAACTGTTTTTT.

V usage is TRBV2 and J usage is TRBJ2-7; D perhaps matches TRBD1 (6 bases). V dropped 6 bases and J dropped 6 bases, with 15 bases sitting between them. The CDR3 is 13 residues long. Germline V lookup: CDR1 SNHLY, CDR2 FYNNEI. The CDR3 DNA is TGTGCCAGCAGCCCCGGACAGAGATCCGAGCAGTACTTC. Encoded protein: CASSPGQRSEQYF.